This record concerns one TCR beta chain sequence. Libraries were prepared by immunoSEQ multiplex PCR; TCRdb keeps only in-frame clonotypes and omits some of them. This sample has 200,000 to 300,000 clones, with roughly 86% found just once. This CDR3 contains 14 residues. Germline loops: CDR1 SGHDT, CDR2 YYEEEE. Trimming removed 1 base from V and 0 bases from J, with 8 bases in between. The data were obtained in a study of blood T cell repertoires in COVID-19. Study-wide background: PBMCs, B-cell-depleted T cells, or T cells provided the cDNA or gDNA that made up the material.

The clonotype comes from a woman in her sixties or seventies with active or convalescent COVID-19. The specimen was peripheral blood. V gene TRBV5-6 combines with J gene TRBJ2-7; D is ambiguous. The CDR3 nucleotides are TGTGCCAGCAGCTTGCTAAGAATCTCCTACGAGCAGTACTTC. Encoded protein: CASSLLRISYEQYF.